This T cell receptor (beta chain) was recovered during a study of breast tumors, draining lymph nodes, adjacent tissues. One entry per CDR3 protein, called by TCRdb with MiXCR from the multiplex PCR reads. The profile covers 130,000 or so distinct CDR3 sequences, with approximately 22% appearing a single time and roughly 2.4% taken by the ten largest. This clonotype has ten or more counts. The lymph nodes were axillary draining lymph nodes from breast cancer patients. Sequenced input: axillary lymph node tissue. The receptor's source is a female donor with breast cancer. Some clones in this sample may be carry-over from other donors' samples.

Here the CDR3 reads CSARIAGGGNEQFF. Written as DNA, the CDR3 is TGCAGTGCGAGAATAGCGGGAGGGGGCAATGAGCAGTTCTTC. V usage is TRBV20-1 and J usage is TRBJ2-1; 11 bases align to TRBD2. Losses at the gene ends were 6 bases for V and 6 bases for J; bases not matched to a gene: 7. This CDR3 contains 14 residues. Germline-derived CDR1 and CDR2 are DFQATT and SNEGSKA (reference sequence).